This T cell receptor (beta chain) was found in a study of regulatory T cells in long-lasting Graves disease. Germline CDR1 reads WNHNN; CDR2 reads SYGVQD (reference sequence). This CDR3 contains 14 residues. Trimming stripped 0 bases from V and 4 bases from J, with 7 bases between. This clonotype appeared many times. As to time point: newly diagnosed GD, antithyroid drugs for less than 3 months. From PBMCs, RNA was extracted and then used to make the TCR library. In building TCR beta libraries, iRepertoire HTBI primers were used together with Arm-PCR of CDR3 regions. TCRdb re-called the multiplex PCR reads through MiXCR, storing one row per CDR3 protein. The sample has approximately 210,000 distinct CDR3 sequences; about 17% are singletons.

Source: peripheral blood mononuclear cells (PBMCs), taken at new diagnosis, from a patient treated with antithyroid drugs. The TCR comes from a female donor with Graves disease. This sequence joins TRBV10-1 and TRBJ2-1, with TRBD2 as a possible D gene (5 bases). CDR3 DNA sequence: TGCGCCAGCAGTGAGTCTAGCGCTTACAATGAGCAGTTCTTC. This translates into CASSESSAYNEQFF.